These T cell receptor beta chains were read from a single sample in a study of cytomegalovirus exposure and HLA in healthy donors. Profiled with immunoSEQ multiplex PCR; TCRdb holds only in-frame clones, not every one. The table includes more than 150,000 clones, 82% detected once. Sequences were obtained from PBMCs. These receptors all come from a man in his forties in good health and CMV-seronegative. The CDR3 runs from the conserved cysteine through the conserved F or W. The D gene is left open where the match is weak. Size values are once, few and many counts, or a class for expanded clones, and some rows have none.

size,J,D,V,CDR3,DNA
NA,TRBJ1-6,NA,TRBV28,CASSLLIGDNSPLHF,TGTGCCAGCAGTCTTTTAATAGGAGATAATTCACCCCTCCACTTT
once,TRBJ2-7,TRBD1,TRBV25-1,CASSSLNRGRNEQYF,TGTGCCAGCAGTTCGCTAAACAGGGGTAGGAACGAGCAGTACTTC
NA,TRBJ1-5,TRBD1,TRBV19,CASRWGQGLNSNQPQHF,TGTGCCAGTAGATGGGGACAGGGGTTGAATAGCAATCAGCCCCAGCATTTT
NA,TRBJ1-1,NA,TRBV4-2,CASSQAWNTEAFF,TGTGCCAGCAGCCAAGCGTGGAACACTGAAGCTTTCTTT
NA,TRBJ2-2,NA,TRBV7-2,CASSRSAGSAGELFF,TGTGCCAGCAGCAGAAGCGCGGGTAGTGCCGGGGAGCTGTTTTTT
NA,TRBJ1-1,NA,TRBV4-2,CASSQEADRNTEAFF,TGTGCCAGCAGCCAAGAAGCGGACAGGAACACTGAAGCTTTCTTT
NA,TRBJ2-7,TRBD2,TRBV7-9,CASSLGYSGPYEQYF,TGTGCCAGCAGCTTAGGGTATAGCGGGCCCTACGAGCAGTACTTC
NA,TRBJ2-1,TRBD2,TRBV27,CASSPGTSGSNEQFF,TGTGCCAGCAGTCCCGGGACTAGCGGGAGCAATGAGCAGTTCTTC
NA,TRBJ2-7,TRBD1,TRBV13,CASSLGGQAYEQYF,TGTGCCAGCAGCTTAGGGGGACAGGCCTACGAGCAGTACTTC
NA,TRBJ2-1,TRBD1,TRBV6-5,CASSWRQGTYNEQFF,TGTGCCAGCAGTTGGAGACAGGGAACCTACAATGAGCAGTTCTTC
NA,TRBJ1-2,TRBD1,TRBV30,CAWRIQGAGYGYTF,TGTGCCTGGAGGATTCAGGGGGCTGGCTATGGCTACACCTTC
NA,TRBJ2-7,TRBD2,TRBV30,CAWSVDRGTSGNPYEQYF,TGTGCCTGGAGTGTCGACCGCGGGACTAGCGGAAATCCCTACGAGCAGTACTTC
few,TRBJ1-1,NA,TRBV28,CASLTPGRGEAFF,TGTGCCAGCCTTACTCCCGGGAGGGGCGAAGCTTTCTTT
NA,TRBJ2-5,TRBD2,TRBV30,CAWSVRSWRGRETQYF,TGTGCCTGGAGTGTAAGGAGTTGGCGGGGGAGGGAGACCCAGTACTTC
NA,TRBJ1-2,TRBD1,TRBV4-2,CASSQEDRATGYTF,TGTGCCAGCAGCCAAGAGGACAGGGCGACTGGCTACACCTTC
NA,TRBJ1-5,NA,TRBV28,CASTTTGRGPNQPQHF,TGTGCCAGCACCACTACGGGCAGGGGACCCAATCAGCCCCAGCATTTT
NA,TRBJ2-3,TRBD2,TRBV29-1,CSVVGGGTDTQYF,TGCAGCGTGGTGGGAGGGGGCACAGATACGCAGTATTTT
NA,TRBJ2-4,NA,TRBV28,CASSLPLAIQYF,TGTGCCAGCAGTTTACCCCTAGCAATTCAGTACTTC
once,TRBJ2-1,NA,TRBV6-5,CASSYKGTSNEQFF,TGTGCCAGCAGTTACAAAGGGACTTCCAATGAGCAGTTCTTC
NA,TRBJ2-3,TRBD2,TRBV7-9,CASSRSGGTDTQYF,TGTGCCAGCAGTCGATCCGGGGGGACTGATACGCAGTATTTT
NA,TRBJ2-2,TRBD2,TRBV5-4,CASSPQGAGGLVGELFF,TGTGCCAGCAGCCCCCAGGGAGCGGGAGGGCTTGTCGGGGAGCTGTTTTTT
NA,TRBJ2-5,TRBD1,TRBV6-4,CASSVEGARETQYF,TGTGCCAGCAGTGTAGAGGGGGCAAGAGAGACCCAGTACTTC
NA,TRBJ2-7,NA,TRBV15,CATSQAFATGSYEQYF,TGTGCCACCAGCCAAGCTTTCGCGACAGGATCCTACGAGCAGTACTTC
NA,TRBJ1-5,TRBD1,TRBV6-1,CASSALRGGGSQPQHF,TGTGCCAGCAGTGCCCTGAGAGGAGGGGGCAGTCAGCCCCAGCATTTT
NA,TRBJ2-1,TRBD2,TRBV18,CASSPPGLAGPYNEQFF,TGTGCCAGCTCACCACCGGGGCTAGCGGGGCCCTACAATGAGCAGTTCTTC
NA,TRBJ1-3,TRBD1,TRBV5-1,CASSQGQGTGNTIYF,TGCGCCAGCAGCCAGGGACAGGGAACTGGAAACACCATATATTTT
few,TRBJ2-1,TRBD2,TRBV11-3,CASSPLATGGEQFF,TGTGCCAGCAGCCCACTAGCGACGGGCGGTGAGCAGTTCTTC
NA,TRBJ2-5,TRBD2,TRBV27,CASSLLAGPLGTQYF,TGTGCCAGCAGTTTACTAGCGGGCCCCCTTGGGACCCAGTACTTC
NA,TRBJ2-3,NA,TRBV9,CASSVGAGPDTQYF,TGTGCCAGCAGCGTAGGGGCAGGGCCAGATACGCAGTATTTT
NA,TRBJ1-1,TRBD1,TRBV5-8,CASSRIPSGTGGVNTEAFF,TGTGCCAGCAGCCGAATCCCGTCCGGGACAGGGGGCGTCAACACTGAAGCTTTCTTT
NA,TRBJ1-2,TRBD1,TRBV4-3,CASSQEPGQGTYGYTF,TGCGCCAGCAGCCAAGAGCCGGGACAGGGGACATATGGCTACACCTTC
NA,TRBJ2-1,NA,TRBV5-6,CASSLEHNNEQFF,TGTGCCAGCAGCTTGGAACACAACAATGAGCAGTTCTTC
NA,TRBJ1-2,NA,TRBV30,CAWSTGNYGYTF,TGTGCCTGGAGCACAGGGAACTATGGCTACACCTTC
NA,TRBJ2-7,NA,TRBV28,CASSNRRGPSPF,TGTGCCAGCAGCAACCGGAGAGGTCCCTCACCTTTC
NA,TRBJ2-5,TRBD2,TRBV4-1,CASSRLAGGQETQYF,TGCGCCAGCAGCAGACTAGCGGGAGGCCAAGAGACCCAGTACTTC
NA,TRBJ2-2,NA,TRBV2,CASSDGGAPGELFF,TGTGCCAGCAGTGACGGCGGGGCTCCCGGGGAGCTGTTTTTT
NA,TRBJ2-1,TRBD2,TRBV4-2,CASSHRLAGGPNYNEQFF,TGTGCCAGCAGCCATCGACTAGCGGGGGGGCCTAACTACAATGAGCAGTTCTTC
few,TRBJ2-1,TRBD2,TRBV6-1,CASSPAGGFYNEQFF,TGTGCCAGCAGTCCAGCGGGGGGATTCTACAATGAGCAGTTCTTC
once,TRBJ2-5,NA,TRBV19,CASSTGETQYF,TGTGCCAGTAGTACGGGAGAGACCCAGTACTTC
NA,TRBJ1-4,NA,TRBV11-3,CASSLGTAPNEKLFF,TGTGCCAGCAGCTTAGGGACAGCCCCAAATGAAAAACTGTTTTTT
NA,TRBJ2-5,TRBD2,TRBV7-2,CASSPHGGGETQYF,TGTGCCAGCAGCCCCCACGGCGGGGGAGAGACCCAGTACTTC
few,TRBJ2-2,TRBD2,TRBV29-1,CSVGLAYTGELFF,TGCAGCGTGGGACTAGCGTACACCGGGGAGCTGTTTTTT
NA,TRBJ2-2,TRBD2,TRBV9,CASSVAAGGGTGELFF,TGTGCCAGCAGCGTAGCGGCGGGAGGAGGCACCGGGGAGCTGTTTTTT